Listed below are T cell receptor beta chains from one sample, sequenced in a study of response to subunit inactivated influenza vaccine. TCRdb reprocessed the RT-PCR reads with MiXCR, giving one entry per CDR3 protein. The sample lists roughly 500,000 distinct CDR3 sequences, about 25% occurring once. This material consisted of CD4+ T cells sorted from PBMCs, taken about 5 days after vaccination. These receptors all stem from a middle-aged man who received an inactivated influenza vaccine. The CDR3 runs from the conserved cysteine through the conserved F or W. D genes are given only for firm matches. For some rows the clone size is stated as once, few or many, or as a class when expanded; others skip it.

d_gene,j_gene,v_gene,abundance,CDR3aa,CDR3nt
.,TRBJ2-1,TRBV11-2,.,CASSLGWVVFF,TGTGCCAGCAGCTTAGGGTGGGTTGTGTTCTTC
.,TRBJ1-2,TRBV12-3/TRBV12-4,.,CASSLRRDDYGYTF,TGTGCCAGCAGTTTACGCCGGGACGACTATGGCTACACCTTC
.,TRBJ2-1,TRBV6-5,few,CASSYFGEQFF,TGTGCCAGCAGTTACTTTGGTGAGCAGTTCTTC
TRBD2,TRBJ2-1,TRBV7-2,.,CASSPRTSGGGNEQFF,TGTGCCAGCAGCCCCCGGACTAGCGGGGGGGGGAATGAGCAGTTCTTC
TRBD2,TRBJ2-5,TRBV7-8,.,CASSWGLALETQYF,TGTGCCAGCAGCTGGGGACTAGCATTGGAGACCCAGTACTTC
.,TRBJ2-1,TRBV20-1,few,CSAKSGSSYNEQFF,TGCAGTGCTAAATCCGGGAGCTCCTACAATGAGCAGTTCTTC
.,TRBJ2-1,TRBV12-3/TRBV12-4,.,CASSLNWGFKFF,TGTGCCAGCAGTTTGAATTGGGGGTTTAAGTTCTTC
TRBD1,TRBJ2-7,TRBV7-9,.,CASSLTLGQGSPEQYF,TGTGCCAGCAGCTTAACTTTGGGACAGGGAAGTCCCGAGCAGTACTTC
TRBD1,TRBJ2-2,TRBV10-3,few,CAISEQGGNTGELFF,TGTGCCATCAGTGAACAGGGGGGGAACACCGGGGAGCTGTTTTTT
.,TRBJ2-1,TRBV2,.,CASRDLPWDEQFF,TGTGCCAGCAGAGACTTGCCTTGGGATGAGCAGTTCTTC
.,TRBJ2-3,TRBV21-1,.,CASSTGTGFTDTQYF,TGTGCCAGCTCCACCGGGACAGGGTTCACAGATACGCAGTATTTT
.,TRBJ2-3,TRBV20-1,few,CSARDPKRNTDTQYF,TGCAGTGCTAGAGATCCCAAGCGGAACACAGATACGCAGTATTTT
.,TRBJ2-1,TRBV5-1,many,CASRSSVSSYNEQFF,TGCGCCAGCAGATCTAGCGTGAGCTCCTACAATGAGCAGTTCTTC
.,TRBJ2-3,TRBV7-8,.,CASSLVGFPDTQYF,TGTGCCAGCAGCTTAGTGGGCTTCCCAGATACGCAGTATTTT
.,TRBJ2-1,TRBV20-1,.,CSALKITTSGSYNEQFF,TGCAGTGCCCTAAAAATAACTACCTCCGGCTCCTACAATGAGCAGTTCTTC
TRBD2,TRBJ2-5,TRBV12-3/TRBV12-4,.,CASSGLAASRETQYF,TGTGCCAGCAGTGGGCTAGCGGCTTCTAGAGAGACCCAGTACTTC
.,TRBJ2-5,TRBV5-6,.,CASSLSPQGGETQYF,TGTGCCAGCAGCTTAAGTCCTCAGGGCGGAGAGACCCAGTACTTC
.,TRBJ2-7,TRBV20-1,few,CSAIDRHVDEQYF,TGCAGTGCGATTGACCGCCACGTGGACGAGCAGTACTTC
.,TRBJ2-1,TRBV10-3,few,CAISVMPGQGLAGATYNEQFF,TGTGCCATCAGTGTTATGCCGGGACAGGGGCTAGCGGGGGCCACGTACAATGAGCAGTTCTTC
TRBD1,TRBJ2-5,TRBV11-2,few,CASSPRTGGGETQYF,TGTGCCAGCAGCCCGCGGACAGGGGGAGGAGAGACCCAGTACTTC
.,TRBJ2-6,TRBV12-3/TRBV12-4,few,CASLPPTGSGANVLTF,TGTGCCAGTCTACCCCCGACGGGGAGCGGGGCCAACGTCCTGACTTTC
TRBD1,TRBJ2-1,TRBV6-2/TRBV6-3,.,CASHRDRVVYEQFF,TGTGCCAGTCACCGGGACAGGGTAGTCTATGAGCAGTTCTTC
.,TRBJ2-1,TRBV20-1,few,CSARQGAYNEQFF,TGCAGTGCTAGACAGGGCGCCTACAATGAGCAGTTCTTC
TRBD1,TRBJ1-4,TRBV3-1,few,CASSQRDRGEKLFF,TGTGCCAGCAGCCAACGGGACAGGGGTGAGAAACTGTTTTTT
TRBD1,TRBJ1-5,TRBV5-1,.,CASSPGQGFGNQPQHF,TGCGCCAGCAGCCCGGGACAGGGGTTTGGTAATCAGCCCCAGCATTTT
.,TRBJ1-6,TRBV12-3/TRBV12-4,.,CASTIDSNNSPLHF,TGTGCCAGCACCATAGACAGTAATAATTCACCCCTCCACTTT
.,TRBJ2-7,TRBV10-3,.,CAISDRRGRDEQYF,TGTGCCATCAGTGACCGACGAGGTCGCGACGAGCAGTACTTC
TRBD1,TRBJ2-7,TRBV18,.,CASSSSGQSYEQYF,TGTGCCAGCTCATCGTCGGGACAGAGCTACGAGCAGTACTTC
.,TRBJ2-5,TRBV10-3,.,CAISEGRQGGGETQYF,TGTGCCATCAGTGAAGGGAGACAGGGTGGAGGGGAGACCCAGTACTTC
.,TRBJ1-5,TRBV20-1,once,CSARQGRQPQHF,TGCAGTGCTAGACAGGGTCGACAGCCCCAGCATTTT
.,TRBJ2-1,TRBV7-8,.,CASSLITLVLYNEQFF,TGTGCCAGCAGCTTAATTACTCTAGTTCTTTACAATGAGCAGTTCTTC
.,TRBJ2-7,TRBV12-3/TRBV12-4,many,CASSLLTSYEQYF,TGTGCCAGCAGTCTCCTTACCTCCTACGAGCAGTACTTC
TRBD2,TRBJ2-1,TRBV27,few,CASGLAGGWNEQFF,TGTGCCAGCGGCCTAGCGGGAGGGTGGAATGAGCAGTTCTTC
.,TRBJ1-2,TRBV20-1,.,CSARDPVTLRAYGYTF,TGCAGTGCTAGAGATCCGGTCACCCTTAGGGCCTATGGCTACACCTTC
TRBD1,TRBJ2-2,TRBV20-1,.,CSAEKPGQGLANTGELFF,TGCAGTGCCGAAAAGCCGGGACAGGGGTTAGCAAACACCGGGGAGCTGTTTTTT
TRBD1,TRBJ1-5,TRBV6-2/TRBV6-3,.,CASSGGQRNQPQHF,TGTGCCAGCAGTGGGGGACAGAGAAATCAGCCCCAGCATTTT
.,TRBJ1-1,TRBV6-2/TRBV6-3,.,CASSYSQRNTEAFF,TGTGCCAGCAGTTACTCACAGCGAAACACTGAAGCTTTCTTT
.,TRBJ1-1,TRBV12-3/TRBV12-4,few,CATCRRAGTEAFF,TGTGCCACTTGCCGCAGGGCTGGCACTGAAGCTTTCTTT
TRBD1,TRBJ2-1,TRBV9,.,CASSAPIRDRRGGRSSYNEQFF,TGTGCCAGCAGCGCGCCGATCCGGGACAGGCGAGGTGGACGGAGCTCCTACAATGAGCAGTTCTTC
.,TRBJ2-7,TRBV10-3,many,CAIRRGSYEQYF,TGTGCCATCAGGCGGGGCTCCTACGAGCAGTACTTC
TRBD1,TRBJ2-1,TRBV20-1,few,CSASDRGASSYNEQFF,TGCAGTGCTAGTGACAGGGGGGCAAGCTCCTACAATGAGCAGTTCTTC
TRBD2,TRBJ2-3,TRBV28,.,CASSLRLGRGSGADTQYF,TGTGCCAGCAGTTTACGTCTAGGGAGGGGTTCGGGCGCAGATACGCAGTATTTT
TRBD1,TRBJ2-5,TRBV24-1,few,CATSDRTGGGQETQYF,TGTGCCACCAGTGACAGGACAGGGGGGGGTCAAGAGACCCAGTACTTC
.,TRBJ1-1,TRBV12-3/TRBV12-4,.,CASSVQGATEAFF,TGTGCCAGCAGCGTCCAGGGCGCCACTGAAGCTTTCTTT
TRBD1,TRBJ2-1,TRBV24-1,few,CATTGTGIYNEQFF,TGTGCCACTACCGGGACAGGGATATACAATGAGCAGTTCTTC
.,TRBJ1-2,TRBV20-1,few,CSALTGFSTRGYTF,TGCAGTGCGCTTACAGGGTTTAGTACTCGTGGCTACACCTTC
.,TRBJ2-2,TRBV4-2,few,CASSQASIGPTGELFF,TGTGCCAGCAGCCAAGCCAGCATAGGTCCCACCGGGGAGCTGTTTTTT
.,TRBJ2-7,TRBV6-1,few,CASSERGDEQYF,TGTGCCAGCAGTGAAAGGGGGGACGAGCAGTACTTC
.,TRBJ2-1,TRBV7-2,.,CASSSPLGEQFF,TGTGCCAGCAGCTCCCCCTTAGGAGAGCAGTTCTTC
.,TRBJ1-2,TRBV5-6,.,CASSGGQNSYGYTF,TGTGCCAGCAGCGGCGGACAGAACTCCTATGGCTACACCTTC
TRBD2,TRBJ2-1,TRBV12-3/TRBV12-4,.,CASSHIPSGGADEQFF,TGTGCCAGCAGTCATATCCCTAGCGGGGGGGCCGATGAGCAGTTCTTC
TRBD1,TRBJ1-1,TRBV12-3/TRBV12-4,.,CASRPGSGTGSTEAFF,TGTGCCAGCAGACCCGGGTCCGGGACAGGGTCCACTGAAGCTTTCTTT
TRBD2,TRBJ2-7,TRBV20-1,few,CSAGEVRGTSTGYEQYF,TGCAGTGCCGGCGAGGTGCGGGGGACGTCCACGGGCTACGAGCAGTACTTC
.,TRBJ2-7,TRBV4-2,few,CASSPSPGIMAEQYF,TGTGCCAGCAGCCCGAGCCCCGGGATTATGGCCGAGCAGTACTTC
.,TRBJ1-1,TRBV29-1,few,CSVVGGMNTEAFF,TGCAGCGTTGTCGGGGGAATGAACACTGAAGCTTTCTTT